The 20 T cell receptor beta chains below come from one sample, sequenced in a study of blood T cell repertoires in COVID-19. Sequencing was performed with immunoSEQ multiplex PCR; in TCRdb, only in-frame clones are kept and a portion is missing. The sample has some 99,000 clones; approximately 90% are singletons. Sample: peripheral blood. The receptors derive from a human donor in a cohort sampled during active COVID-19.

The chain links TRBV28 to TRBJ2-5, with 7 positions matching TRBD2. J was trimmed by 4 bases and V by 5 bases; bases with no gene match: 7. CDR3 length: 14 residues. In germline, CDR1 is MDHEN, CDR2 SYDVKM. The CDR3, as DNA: TGTGCCAGCAGTGGACTAGGATATCGAGAGACCCAGTACTTC. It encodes CASSGLGYRETQYF.

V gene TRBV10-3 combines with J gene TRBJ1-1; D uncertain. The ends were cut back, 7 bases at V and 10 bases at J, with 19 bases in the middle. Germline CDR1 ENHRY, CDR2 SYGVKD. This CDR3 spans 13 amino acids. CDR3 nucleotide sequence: TGTGCCATCAAGAGCGTGGCCTCAGAGGGAGCTTTCTTT. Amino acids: CAIKSVASEGAFF.

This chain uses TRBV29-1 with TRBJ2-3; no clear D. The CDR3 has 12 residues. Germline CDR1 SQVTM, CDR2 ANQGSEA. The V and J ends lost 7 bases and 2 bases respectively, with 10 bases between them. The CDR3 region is CSARSNTDTQYF. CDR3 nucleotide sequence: TGCAGCGCCAGGTCTAACACAGATACGCAGTATTTT.

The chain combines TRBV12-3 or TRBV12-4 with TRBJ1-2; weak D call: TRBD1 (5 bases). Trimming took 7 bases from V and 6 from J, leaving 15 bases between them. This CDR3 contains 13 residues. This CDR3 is CASTPPGGDGYTF. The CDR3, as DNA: TGTGCCAGCACCCCCCCCGGGGGGGATGGCTACACCTTC.

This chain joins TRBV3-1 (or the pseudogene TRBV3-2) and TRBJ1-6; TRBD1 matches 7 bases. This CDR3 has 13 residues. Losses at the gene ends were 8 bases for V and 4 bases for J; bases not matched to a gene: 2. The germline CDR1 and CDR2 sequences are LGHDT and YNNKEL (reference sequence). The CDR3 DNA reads TGTGCCAGCGGGACAGTGTATAATTCACCCCTCCACTTT. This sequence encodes CASGTVYNSPLHF.

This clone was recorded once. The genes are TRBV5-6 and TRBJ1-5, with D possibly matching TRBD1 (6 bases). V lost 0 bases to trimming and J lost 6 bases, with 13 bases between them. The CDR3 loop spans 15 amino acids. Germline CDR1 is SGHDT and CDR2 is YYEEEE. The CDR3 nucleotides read TGTGCCAGCAGCTTGGGCAGGGGTTCGGTTCAGCCCCAGCATTTT. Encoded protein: CASSLGRGSVQPQHF. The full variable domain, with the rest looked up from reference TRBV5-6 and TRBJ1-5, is DAGVTQSPTHLIKTRGQQVTLRCSPKSGHDTVSWYQQALGQGPQFIFQYYEEEERQRGNFPDRFSGHQFPNYSSELNVNALLLGDSALYLCASSLGRGSVQPQHFGDGTRLSIL.

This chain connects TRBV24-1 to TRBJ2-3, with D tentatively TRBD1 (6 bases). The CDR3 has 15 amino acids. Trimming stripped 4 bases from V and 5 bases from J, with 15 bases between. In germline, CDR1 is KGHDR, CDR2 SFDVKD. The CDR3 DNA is TGTGCCACCAGTGACCTGGACAGACCCGGAGATACGCAGTATTTT. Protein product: CATSDLDRPGDTQYF.

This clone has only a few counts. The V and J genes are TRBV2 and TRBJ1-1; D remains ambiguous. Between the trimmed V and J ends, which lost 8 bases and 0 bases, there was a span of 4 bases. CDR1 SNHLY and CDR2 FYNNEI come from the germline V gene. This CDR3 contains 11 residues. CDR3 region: CASSLNTEAFF. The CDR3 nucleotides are TGTGCCAGCTCTTTGAACACTGAAGCTTTCTTT.

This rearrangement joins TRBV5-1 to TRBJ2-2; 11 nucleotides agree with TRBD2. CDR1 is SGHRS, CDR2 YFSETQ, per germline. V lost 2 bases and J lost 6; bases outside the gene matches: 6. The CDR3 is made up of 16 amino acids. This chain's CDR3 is CASSLLAGEEPGELFF. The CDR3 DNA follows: TGCGCCAGCAGCTTACTAGCGGGAGAGGAGCCCGGGGAGCTGTTTTTT.

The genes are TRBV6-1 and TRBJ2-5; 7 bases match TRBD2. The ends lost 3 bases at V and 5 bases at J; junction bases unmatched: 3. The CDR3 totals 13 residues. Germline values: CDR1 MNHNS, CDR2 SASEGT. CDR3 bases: TGTGCCAGCAGTGAGGGGGGGAGGGAGACCCAGTACTTC. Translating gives CASSEGGRETQYF.

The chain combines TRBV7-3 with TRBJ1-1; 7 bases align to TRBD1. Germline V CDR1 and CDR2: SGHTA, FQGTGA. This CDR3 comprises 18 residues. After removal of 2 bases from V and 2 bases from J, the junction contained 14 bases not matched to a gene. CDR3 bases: TGTGCCAGCAGCTTATATTGGGCAGGGACAGAGAGAAACACTGAAGCTTTCTTT. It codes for CASSLYWAGTERNTEAFF. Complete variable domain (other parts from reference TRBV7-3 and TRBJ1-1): GAGVSQTPSNKVTEKGKYVELRCDPISGHTALYWYRQSLGQGPEFLIYFQGTGAADDSGLPNDRFFAVRPEGSVSTLKIQRTERGDSAVYLCASSLYWAGTERNTEAFFGQGTRLTVV.

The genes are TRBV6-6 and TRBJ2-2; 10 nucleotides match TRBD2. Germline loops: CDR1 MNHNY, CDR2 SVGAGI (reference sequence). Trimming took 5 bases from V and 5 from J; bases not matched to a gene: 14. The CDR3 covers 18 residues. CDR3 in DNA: TGTGCCAGCAGTCTTTTACTAAGCGGGAGGGCCGTTACCGGGGAGCTGTTTTTT. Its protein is CASSLLLSGRAVTGELFF.

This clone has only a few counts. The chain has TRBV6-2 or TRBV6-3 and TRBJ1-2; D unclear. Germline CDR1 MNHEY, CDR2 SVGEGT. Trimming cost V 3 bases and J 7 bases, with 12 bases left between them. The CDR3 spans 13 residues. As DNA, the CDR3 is TGTGCCAGCAGTTATGAGGGTCGCGGTGGCTACACCTTC. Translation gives CASSYEGRGGYTF.

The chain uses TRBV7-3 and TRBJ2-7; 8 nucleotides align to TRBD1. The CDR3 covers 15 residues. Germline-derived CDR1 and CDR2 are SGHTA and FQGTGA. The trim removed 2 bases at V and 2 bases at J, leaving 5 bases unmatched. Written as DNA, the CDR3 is TGTGCCAGCAGCTTACGACAGGGGACTCCCTACGAGCAGTACTTC. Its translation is CASSLRQGTPYEQYF.

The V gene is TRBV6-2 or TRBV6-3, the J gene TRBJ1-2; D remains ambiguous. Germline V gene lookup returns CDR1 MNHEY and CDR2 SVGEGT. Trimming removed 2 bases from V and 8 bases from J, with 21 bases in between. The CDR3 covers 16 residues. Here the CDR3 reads CASSYGRSRSPRGYTF. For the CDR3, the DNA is TGTGCCAGCAGTTACGGCCGGAGTAGGTCCCCCCGGGGCTACACCTTC.

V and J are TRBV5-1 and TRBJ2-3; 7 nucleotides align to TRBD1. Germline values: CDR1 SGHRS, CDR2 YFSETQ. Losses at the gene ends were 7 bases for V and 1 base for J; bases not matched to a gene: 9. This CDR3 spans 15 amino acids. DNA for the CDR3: TGCGCCAGCCGTTTAGGGGGCGAGGGCACAGATACGCAGTATTTT. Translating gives CASRLGGEGTDTQYF.

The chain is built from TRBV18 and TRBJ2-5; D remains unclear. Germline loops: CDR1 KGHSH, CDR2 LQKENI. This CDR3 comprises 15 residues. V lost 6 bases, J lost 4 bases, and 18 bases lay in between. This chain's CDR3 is CASSRLTGGSETQYF. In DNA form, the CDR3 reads TGTGCCAGCTCTCGCCTTACGGGTGGATCAGAGACCCAGTACTTC.

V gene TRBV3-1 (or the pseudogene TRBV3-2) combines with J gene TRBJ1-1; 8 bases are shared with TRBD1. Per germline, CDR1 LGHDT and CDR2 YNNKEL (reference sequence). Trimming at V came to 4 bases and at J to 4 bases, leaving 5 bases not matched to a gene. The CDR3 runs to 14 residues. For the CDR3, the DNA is TGTGCCAGCAGCCGAACAGGGGGTTTCACTGAAGCTTTCTTT. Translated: CASSRTGGFTEAFF.

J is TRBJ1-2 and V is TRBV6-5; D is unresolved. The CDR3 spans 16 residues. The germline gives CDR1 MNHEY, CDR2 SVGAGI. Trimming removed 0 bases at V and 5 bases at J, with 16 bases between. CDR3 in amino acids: CASSYSAWGGYYGYTF. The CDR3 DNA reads TGTGCCAGCAGTTACTCGGCCTGGGGAGGCTATTATGGCTACACCTTC.

In nucleotides, the CDR3 is TGTGCCAGCTCAGCGGGCAGGGGCTCTAATGAAAAACTGTTTTTT. This codes for CASSAGRGSNEKLFF. The rearrangement links TRBV18 to TRBJ1-4; D perhaps matches TRBD1 (6 bases). Germline lookup yields CDR1 KGHSH and CDR2 LQKENI. V lost 5 bases, J lost 3 bases, and 13 bases lay in between. The CDR3 consists of 15 residues. The whole variable domain, filled in from reference TRBV18 and TRBJ1-4, reads NAGVMQNPRHLVRRRGQEARLRCSPMKGHSHVYWYRQLPEEGLKFMVYLQKENIIDESGMPKERFSAEFPKEGPSILRIQQVVRGDSAAYFCASSAGRGSNEKLFFGSGTQLSVL.